Included here is one T cell receptor beta chain sequence, with context. Its antigen is still unknown. The CDR3 is 12 amino acids. The V gene's germline CDR1 is MNHEY and CDR2 SVGAGI. The junction had 8 bases not matched to a gene; V was cut back by 6 bases and J by 11 bases. This record comes from a study of a mutant IDH1 vaccine in newly diagnosed glioma. Study-wide background: Patients under treatment included about 60% males and about 40% females and had a mean age of approximately 40 years.

Repertoires were generated with immunoSEQ multiplex PCR, while TCRdb's copy carries only in-frame clones and drops some. The sample has approximately 30,000 clones; 75% to 95% are singletons. The time point denotes: week 47, end of study. Vaccine doses each comprised 300 ug of mutant IDH1 20-mer peptide, with topical imiquimod. Patients in the study were vaccinated eight times, receiving shots in weeks 1, 3, 5, 7, 11, 15, 19 and 23. This receptor was identified in a woman in her thirties or forties with glioma. The rearrangement joins TRBV6-5 to TRBJ1-1; 8 bases fit TRBD1. Sequences were derived from PBMCs, sampled from a glioma patient whose treatment included an IDH1 peptide vaccine. The CDR3 protein is CASRSTGGMAFF. The CDR3 nucleotides are TGTGCCAGCAGATCAACAGGGGGTATGGCTTTCTTT.